The 29 T cell receptor beta chains in this list originate from one sample, sequenced in a study of blood T cells in healthy people across ages. Together with a sample-barcoded 5' primer, a J-beta primer mix was included in a second PCR lasting roughly 6 to 12 cycles. TCRdb processed the 5' RACE reads anew with MiXCR; each CDR3 protein has one entry. This table holds 650,000 to 800,000 distinct CDR3 sequences, about 42% found once. Sequenced material: blood. The receptor source for this set is a man in his sixties in good health.

This clonotype was seen more than once but under ten times. The CDR3, as DNA: TGTGCCAGCAGTTACTCGAGGCAGGGGGCGACCAATGAGCAGTTCTTC. It yields the protein CASSYSRQGATNEQFF. V gene TRBV6-2 or TRBV6-3 combines with J gene TRBJ2-1; TRBD1 matches 8 bases. The CDR3 length is 16 residues. Germline assignment: CDR1 MNHEY and CDR2 SVGEGT. V gave up 0 bases and J gave up 6 bases; unmatched junction bases: 7.

The V gene is TRBV10-3, the J gene TRBJ2-5, with 9 positions matching TRBD1. The better agreement between TRBJ2-7 and the DNA end casts doubt on the J call. CDR3 size: 13 residues. Germline CDR1 is ENHRY and CDR2 is SYGVKD. CDR3 amino acids: CAISESQGAEQYF. The CDR3 DNA is TGTGCCATCAGTGAGTCACAGGGGGCCGAGCAGTACTTC.

There are a few counts of this clonotype. J is TRBJ2-3 and V is TRBV25-1, with D perhaps TRBD1 (7 bases). The V gene lost 1 base and the J gene lost 6 bases, with 17 bases spanning the gap. Germline V gene sequence: CDR1 MGHDK, CDR2 SYGVNS. The CDR3 covers 16 residues. This CDR3 is CASSEWQGGREDTQYF. The CDR3 DNA reads TGTGCCAGCAGTGAATGGCAGGGGGGAAGGGAGGATACGCAGTATTTT.

The rearrangement uses TRBV4-3 and TRBJ2-7; 12 positions match TRBD2. The DNA end is more similar to TRBJ2-5, so the J call may be wrong. Per germline, CDR1 LGHNA and CDR2 YSLEER. The length of the CDR3 is 20 residues. DNA of the CDR3: TGCGCCAGCAGCCAAGACCGAGGGCTAGCGGGGGGGCCTTGGGGAGAGACCCAGTACTTC. Encoded protein: CASSQDRGLAGGPWGETQYF.

This clonotype was seen just once. The chain has TRBV20-1 and TRBJ2-7; D possibly corresponds to TRBD2 (7 bases). Germline V gives CDR1 DFQATT, CDR2 SNEGSKA (reference sequence). V was clipped by 5 bases and J by 3 bases, with 17 bases between them. CDR3 length: 14 residues. The CDR3 bases are TGCAGTGCTGGCGCTGGCGGGGGACACTACGAGCAGTACTTC. Protein: CSAGAGGGHYEQYF.

DNA for the CDR3: TGTGCCAGCAGCCGAGAGGCGGGGGGATCAGATACGCAGTATTTT. Translating gives CASSREAGGSDTQYF. This chain links TRBV14 with TRBJ2-3, with 8 bases identical to TRBD2. This CDR3 comprises 15 residues. Unmatched junction bases numbered 7, after V lost 4 bases and J lost 4 bases. Germline loops: CDR1 SGHDN, CDR2 FVKESK. Complete variable domain (other parts from reference TRBV14 and TRBJ2-3): EAGVTQFPSHSVIEKGQTVTLRCDPISGHDNLYWYRRVMGKEIKFLLHFVKESKQDESGMPNNRFLAERTGGTYSTLKVQPAELEDSGVYFCASSREAGGSDTQYFGPGTRLTVL.

V and J are TRBV6-5 and TRBJ2-1; D may match TRBD1 or TRBD2 (5 bases each). V lost 10 bases, J lost 2 bases, and 18 bases lay in between. The CDR3 has 15 amino acids. Germline values: CDR1 MNHEY, CDR2 SVGAGI. This chain's CDR3 is CATHQFPGPYNEQFF. CDR3 coding DNA: TGTGCCACACACCAATTTCCGGGACCCTACAATGAGCAGTTCTTC.

This clonotype was counted only a few times. The V call is TRBV4-3, the J call TRBJ2-7; D uncertain. Trimming cost V 4 bases and J 5 bases, with 18 bases left between them. From germline, CDR1 is LGHNA and CDR2 YSLEER. The CDR3 has 15 residues. Written as DNA, the CDR3 is TGCGCCAGCAGCCCAGGCCGGGCAGCAGTCCACGAGCAGTACTTC. Translated: CASSPGRAAVHEQYF.

This chain connects TRBV9 to TRBJ2-5; 10 bases are a match to TRBD2. Germline assignment: CDR1 SGDLS and CDR2 YYNGEE. V shed 2 bases and J 5 bases; nucleotides not matched to a gene: 6. The CDR3 extends over 15 amino acids. CDR3 DNA sequence: TGTGCCAGCAGCGTTCTTAGCGGGGGGTATGAGACCCAGTACTTC. Protein: CASSVLSGGYETQYF.

This chain joins TRBV10-3 and TRBJ1-1; TRBD1 might be the D (5 bases). The CDR3 is made up of 14 amino acids. Per germline, CDR1 ENHRY and CDR2 SYGVKD. V shed 7 bases and J shed 4 bases, with 16 bases lying between them. CDR3 protein: CAITRAGGVTEAFF. CDR3 nucleotides: TGTGCCATCACACGGGCCGGAGGGGTCACTGAAGCTTTCTTT.

This clonotype turned up a few times. The V and J genes are TRBV4-3 and TRBJ1-6, with D unclear. Germline CDR1 reads LGHNA; CDR2 reads YSLEER. There are 15 residues in the CDR3. V shed 6 bases and J shed 7 bases, with 16 bases lying between them. CDR3 loop: CASRTRTGVNSPLHF. The CDR3 region has the DNA TGCGCCAGCAGAACAAGGACGGGAGTAAATTCACCCCTCCACTTT.

This chain uses TRBV28 with TRBJ2-1, with D unresolved. The length of the CDR3 is 14 residues. Trimming stripped 2 bases from V and 13 bases from J, with 18 bases between. CDR1 and CDR2 from the germline V gene are MDHEN and SYDVKM. The CDR3 DNA sequence: TGTGCCAGCAGTTTAACGTTGGCCCAAGAGACCCAGTTCTTC. It specifies CASSLTLAQETQFF.

This clonotype was detected a few times. Given a much more abundant clone one base away, this may be a read error. The genes are TRBV29-1 and TRBJ2-7; TRBD2 matches at 9 bases. The CDR3 contains 14 residues. Germline CDR1 is SQVTM and CDR2 is ANQGSEA. With 5 bases clipped from V and 1 base from J, the junction kept 6 bases outside the gene matches. DNA of the CDR3: TGCAGCGTTTGTAGTAGCGGGGGTTCCTACGAGCAGTACTTC. Translation gives CSVCSSGGSYEQYF.

This clonotype turned up a few times. CDR3 nucleotide sequence: TGTGCCAGCAGTTACTCGATAGCGGGGGGGGATACGCAGTATTTT. It codes for CASSYSIAGGDTQYF. The rearrangement uses TRBV6-6 and TRBJ2-3, with 11 bases fitting TRBD2. Germline V gives CDR1 MNHNY, CDR2 SVGAGI (reference sequence). This CDR3 spans 15 amino acids. The V and J ends lost 0 bases and 6 bases, in that order; junction bases with no gene match: 2.

This clonotype has a handful of counts. The chain couples TRBV7-2 to TRBJ2-7; 9 bases fit TRBD1. J lost 7 bases, V lost 0 bases, and 7 bases had no gene match. This CDR3 has 15 amino acids. CDR1 and CDR2 from the germline V gene are SGHTA and FQGNSA. CDR3 coding DNA: TGTGCCAGCAGCTTAGCGTCGGGACAGGGCTGGGAGCAGTACTTC. Its translation: CASSLASGQGWEQYF.

This clonotype was found once. This sequence joins TRBV20-1 and TRBJ2-7; 8 bases map to TRBD1. Gene TRBJ2-5 matches the end of the DNA better, so the J call may be wrong. CDR3 length: 14 amino acids. Germline V gene data show CDR1 as DFQATT and CDR2 as SNEGSKA (reference sequence). The chain's CDR3 is CSAQKDRAGETQYF. CDR3 nucleotide sequence: TGCAGTGCTCAAAAGGACAGGGCAGGGGAGACCCAGTACTTC.

The chain joins TRBV15 to TRBJ1-5; D remains unclear. Trimming took off 2 bases at V and 6 bases at J, with 8 bases between the two ends. The germline CDR1 and CDR2 sequences are LNHNV and YYDKDF (reference sequence). The CDR3 runs 13 residues. The CDR3: CATSRQLGQPQHF. The CDR3 DNA follows: TGTGCCACCAGCAGACAGTTGGGTCAGCCCCAGCATTTT. Drawing the rest from reference TRBV15 and TRBJ1-5, the complete variable domain is DAMVIQNPRYQVTQFGKPVTLSCSQTLNHNVMYWYQQKSSQAPKLLFHYYDKDFNNEADTPDNFQSRRPNTSFCFLDIRSPGLGDTAMYLCATSRQLGQPQHFGDGTRLSIL.

The J gene is TRBJ1-4, the V gene TRBV13, with 9 positions matching TRBD1. Germline-derived CDR1 and CDR2 are PRHDT and FYEKMQ (reference sequence). Losses at the gene ends were 2 bases for V and 7 bases for J; bases not matched to a gene: 8. The CDR3 is 16 residues long. In nucleotides, the CDR3 is TGTGCCAGCAGCTTAAGGGGACAGGGCGTAGGTGAAAAACTGTTTTTT. Amino acids: CASSLRGQGVGEKLFF. The full variable domain, with the rest looked up from reference TRBV13 and TRBJ1-4, is AAGVIQSPRHLIKEKRETATLKCYPIPRHDTVYWYQQGPGQDPQFLISFYEKMQSDKGSIPDRFSAQQFSDYHSELNMSSLELGDSALYFCASSLRGQGVGEKLFFGSGTQLSVL.

This clonotype was detected a few times. CDR3 protein: CAISGVGGERSEAFF. As DNA, the CDR3 is TGTGCCATCAGTGGAGTCGGGGGAGAAAGATCTGAAGCTTTCTTT. V usage is TRBV10-3 and J usage is TRBJ1-1; D might be TRBD1 (5 bases). V gave up 4 bases and J gave up 6 bases, with 18 bases separating them. The CDR3 is 15 amino acids. Germline values: CDR1 ENHRY, CDR2 SYGVKD.

This chain joins TRBV7-3 and TRBJ2-1; TRBD2 might be the D (5 bases). The CDR3 length is 15 residues. Trimming took 5 bases from V and 4 from J, leaving 15 bases between them. Germline CDR1 and CDR2: SGHTA and FQGTGA. The CDR3 loop is CASSPKAAVYNEQFF. For the CDR3, the DNA is TGTGCCAGCAGCCCTAAAGCGGCAGTTTACAATGAGCAGTTCTTC.

As regards this clonotype: At one end, the junction sequence differs from germline, possibly due to a read error. The chain carries TRBV7-2 and TRBJ2-5; the D gene is possibly TRBD1 (6 bases). The germline V gene encodes CDR1 SGHTA and CDR2 FQGNSA. The CDR3 is 11 amino acids. The CDR3 DNA is TGTGCCGGCAGCTTTAGACAGGTGTGGTACTTC. Translated, it gives CAGSFRQVWYF.

The chain recombines TRBV6-2 or TRBV6-3 with TRBJ2-7; D is undetermined. The DNA end lines up better with TRBJ2-5; the J call may be wrong. The V gene's germline CDR1 is MNHEY and CDR2 SVGEGT. The CDR3 runs 13 residues. The CDR3 here is CASSYDPRETQYF. In nucleotides, the CDR3 is TGTGCCAGCAGTTACGACCCACGGGAGACCCAGTACTTC.

Comment on this clonotype: This may be a read error, as it is one base from a much larger clone. This chain uses TRBV6-1 with TRBJ2-1, with 10 bases lining up with TRBD2. After removal of 1 base from V and 9 bases from J, the junction contained 15 bases not matched to a gene. Germline CDR1 MNHNS, CDR2 SASEGT. The CDR3 has 18 amino acids. The chain's CDR3 is CASSEGGYGSGGAVEQFF. The DNA for the CDR3 is TGTGCCAGCAGTGAAGGGGGATATGGGAGCGGGGGGGCCGTTGAGCAGTTCTTC.

The chain is built from TRBV14 and TRBJ2-7; D might be TRBD2 (6 bases). V was cut by 0 bases and J by 8 bases, with 17 bases left in between. CDR1 and CDR2 (germline): SGHDN, FVKESK. This CDR3 has 15 amino acids. The CDR3 loop reads CASSQDPGRKGKQYF. The DNA for the CDR3 is TGTGCCAGCAGCCAAGATCCTGGGAGGAAGGGCAAGCAGTACTTC. The full variable domain, with the rest looked up from reference TRBV14 and TRBJ2-7, is EAGVTQFPSHSVIEKGQTVTLRCDPISGHDNLYWYRRVMGKEIKFLLHFVKESKQDESGMPNNRFLAERTGGTYSTLKVQPAELEDSGVYFCASSQDPGRKGKQYFGPGTRLTVT.

This clonotype was counted only a few times. In nucleotides, the CDR3 is TGTGCCAGCAGTTTAGGGCTCCTGGGGCCGAAACAGCGCAATGAGCAGTTCTTC. This translates into CASSLGLLGPKQRNEQFF. The chain employs TRBV27 and TRBJ2-1, with D possibly being TRBD1 (5 bases). Trimming left V 2 bases short and J 6 bases short, with 23 bases between. The germline V gene encodes CDR1 MNHEY and CDR2 SMNVEV (reference sequence). The CDR3 is 18 residues long.

Here the CDR3 DNA reads TGCGCCAGCAGCTTTGCAGGGGGCGCGGACAATGAGCAGTTCTTC. Its protein is CASSFAGGADNEQFF. The genes are TRBV5-1 and TRBJ2-1; 8 nucleotides agree with TRBD1. Trimming cost V 2 bases and J 5 bases; bases outside gene matches: 6. CDR1 is SGHRS and CDR2 is YFSETQ in the germline V gene. The CDR3 extends over 15 amino acids.

The chain uses TRBV7-3 and TRBJ2-3; 9 bases line up with TRBD1. Trimming took 4 bases from V and 4 from J; bases not matched to a gene: 3. CDR3 size: 14 residues. Germline CDR1 and CDR2: SGHTA and FQGTGA. CDR3: CASSYDRGADTQYF. CDR3 nucleotide sequence: TGTGCCAGCAGCTATGACAGGGGGGCAGATACGCAGTATTTT.

The J gene is TRBJ1-2, the V gene TRBV7-2; D might be TRBD1 (5 bases). Between the trimmed V and J ends, which lost 1 base and 6 bases, there was a span of 12 bases. There are 14 residues in the CDR3. Per germline, CDR1 SGHTA and CDR2 FQGNSA. CDR3 in amino acids: CASSLVGGENGYTF. In DNA form, the CDR3 reads TGTGCCAGCAGCTTAGTTGGAGGGGAAAATGGCTACACCTTC. The full variable domain, its missing parts supplied by reference TRBV7-2 and TRBJ1-2, is GAGVSQSPSNKVTEKGKDVELRCDPISGHTALYWYRQSLGQGLEFLIYFQGNSAPDKSGLPSDRFSAERTGGSVSTLTIQRTQQEDSAVYLCASSLVGGENGYTFGSGTRLTVV.

The chain combines TRBV21-1 with TRBJ1-1; TRBD1, the D gene given by the table, was not confirmed from the DNA. TRBV21-1 is a pseudogene. The CDR3 has 15 amino acids. CDR3 residues: CASSKVEGGNTEAFF. CDR3 DNA sequence: TGTGCCAGCAGCAAAGTCGAGGGGGGGAACACTGAAGCTTTCTTT.